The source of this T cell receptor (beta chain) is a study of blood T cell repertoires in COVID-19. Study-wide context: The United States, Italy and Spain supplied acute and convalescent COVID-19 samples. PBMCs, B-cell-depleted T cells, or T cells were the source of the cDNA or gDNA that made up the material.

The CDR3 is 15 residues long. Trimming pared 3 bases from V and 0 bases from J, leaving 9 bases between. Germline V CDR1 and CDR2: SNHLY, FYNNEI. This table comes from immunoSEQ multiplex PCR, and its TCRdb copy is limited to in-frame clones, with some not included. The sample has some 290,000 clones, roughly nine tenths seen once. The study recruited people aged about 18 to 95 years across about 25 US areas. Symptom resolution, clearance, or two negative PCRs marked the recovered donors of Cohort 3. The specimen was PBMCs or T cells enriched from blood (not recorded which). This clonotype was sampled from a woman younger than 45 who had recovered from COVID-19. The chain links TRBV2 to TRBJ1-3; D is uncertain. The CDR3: CASSDRRRSGNTIYF. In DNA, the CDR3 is TGTGCCAGCAGTGATCGGCGGCGCTCTGGAAACACCATATATTTT.